Listed below are T cell receptor beta chains from one sample, sequenced in a study of T-cell memory formation after mild COVID-19. A single record per CDR3 protein comes from TCRdb applying MiXCR to the 5' RACE reads. This sample has hundreds of thousands of distinct CDR3 sequences, with about 17% found just once. Material: PBMCs or a T cell subset sorted from them (not recorded which). These TCRs come from a man younger than 30 who had mild COVID-19 (a few samples of this study predate the infection). Cell type and time point are not known. Both conserved end residues are part of each CDR3. A D gene is named only where the DNA matches it firmly. The size field is filled for only some rows; it gives once, few, many or a size class.

TRBV5-1	-	-	TRBJ2-6	TGCGCCAGCAGCTTCGCGGTTATGACTGGGGCCAACGTCCTGACTTTC	CASSFAVMTGANVLTF
TRBV19	-	-	TRBJ2-1	TGTGCCAGTAGCGACATCGGGGGTTACAATGAGCAGTTCTTC	CASSDIGGYNEQFF
TRBV20-1	TRBD1	-	TRBJ2-2	TGCAGTGCTAGAGAGGGACAGGAGTTCGGGGAGCTGTTTTTT	CSAREGQEFGELFF
TRBV7-2	TRBD2	-	TRBJ2-2	TGTGCCAGCAGCTCGACCGGGGGGTCCTTAACCGGGGAGCTGTTTTTT	CASSSTGGSLTGELFF
TRBV27	-	few	TRBJ1-5	TGTGCCAGCAGTCCCGCCGGGACGGTATATAGCAATCAGCCCCAGCATTTT	CASSPAGTVYSNQPQHF
TRBV4-3	-	-	TRBJ2-6	TGCGCCAGCAGCCAAGTTATAGGCGCCCCGTATTATGGGGCCAACGTCCTGACTTTC	CASSQVIGAPYYGANVLTF
TRBV12-3/TRBV12-4	-	few	TRBJ2-3	TGTGCCAGCAGTTACAGGGTGGGGACAGATACGCAGTATTTT	CASSYRVGTDTQYF
TRBV12-5	-	many	TRBJ2-2	TGTGCTAGTGGTCCCGGGGCTATGACCGGGGAGCTGTTTTTT	CASGPGAMTGELFF
TRBV5-1	-	-	TRBJ2-3	TGCGCCAGCAGCCTTGATTCGGGGGAGAATACGCAGTATTTT	CASSLDSGENTQYF
TRBV27	TRBD1	once	TRBJ1-5	TGTGCCAGCAGTCCTTTACAGGGGGTTCAGCCCCAGCATTTT	CASSPLQGVQPQHF
TRBV11-2	-	-	TRBJ2-1	TGTGCCAGCAGCGGGCCAAACATTGGGGGTGGTGAGCAGTTCTTC	CASSGPNIGGGEQFF
TRBV7-2	TRBD1	-	TRBJ2-1	TGTGCCAGCAGCCCTTCAGGGGGTCCCAATGAGCAGTTCTTC	CASSPSGGPNEQFF
TRBV5-5	-	-	TRBJ2-7	TGTGCCAGCAGCTCTACACTTGATAGCTACGAGCAGTACTTC	CASSSTLDSYEQYF
TRBV7-2	-	many	TRBJ2-3	TGTGCCAGCAGCCGGCGACTGGCCAGTAGCACAGATACGCAGTATTTT	CASSRRLASSTDTQYF